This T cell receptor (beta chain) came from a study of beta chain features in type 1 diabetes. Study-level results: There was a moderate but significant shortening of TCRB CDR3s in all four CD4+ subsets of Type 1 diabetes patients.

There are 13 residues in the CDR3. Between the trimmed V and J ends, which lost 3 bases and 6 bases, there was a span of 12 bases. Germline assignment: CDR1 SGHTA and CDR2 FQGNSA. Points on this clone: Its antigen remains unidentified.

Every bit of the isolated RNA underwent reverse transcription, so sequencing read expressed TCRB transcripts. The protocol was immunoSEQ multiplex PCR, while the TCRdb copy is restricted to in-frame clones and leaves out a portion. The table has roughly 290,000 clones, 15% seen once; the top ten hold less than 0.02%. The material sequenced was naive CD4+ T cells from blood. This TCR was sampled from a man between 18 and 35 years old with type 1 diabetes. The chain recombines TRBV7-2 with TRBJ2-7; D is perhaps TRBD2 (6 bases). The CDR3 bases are TGTGCCAGCAGCTTTTCTGGGGGAGGCGAGCAGTACTTC. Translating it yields CASSFSGGGEQYF.